The T cell receptor (beta chain) described here comes from a study of Tregs in tolerant kidney transplant recipients. Regarding the study as a whole: The most relevant donor-specific Treg TCRbeta repertoire apparently came from expansion with activated donor B cells. Some patients' samples used different primers over time, so nucleotide sequences weren't comparable.

There are a few counts of this clone. What it binds is unknown. Mixed chimerism was transient after nonmyeloablative marrow transplants from related graft donors. Thawed PBMCs were FACS-sorted into unstimulated CD4+CD25+CD127- regulatory T cells, CD4+CD25- non-regulatory cells, CD4 and CD8 cells. V gave up 7 bases and J gave up 1 base, with 14 bases separating them. Germline lookup yields CDR1 SGHKS and CDR2 YYEKEE (reference sequence). The length of the CDR3 is 14 residues. The repertoire was sequenced with immunoSEQ multiplex PCR; TCRdb's copy has only in-frame clones and lacks some. The sample yields about 90,000 clones, over 85% seen once.

This chain uses TRBV5-5 with TRBJ2-5; a possible D gene is TRBD1 (5 bases). The TCR originated in a human patient who received a combined kidney and bone marrow transplant. Some of the T cells might come from the graft donor. This specimen was CD4+ T cells from blood (PBMCs), taken 12 months after the transplant. CDR3 protein: CASGIQGFQETQYF. The CDR3 bases are TGTGCCAGCGGCATCCAGGGATTCCAAGAGACCCAGTACTTC.